Presented here are 15 T cell receptor beta chains from one specimen sequenced in a study of blood T cell repertoires in COVID-19. Data came from immunoSEQ multiplex PCR; TCRdb stores just in-frame clones and leaves some out. The sample holds about 220,000 clones, about 86% seen once. Input material: PBMCs or T cells enriched from blood (not recorded which). The origin of the receptors is a woman aged 40 to 50 with acute COVID-19.

The chain has TRBV9 and TRBJ2-1; D gene ambiguous. The CDR3 sequence is 13 residues long. V lost 0 bases and J lost 7, with 8 bases in between. CDR1 and CDR2 (germline): SGDLS, YYNGEE. CDR3 region: CASSVAPLNEQFF. CDR3 coding DNA: TGTGCCAGCAGCGTAGCCCCGTTGAATGAGCAGTTCTTC.

The V and J genes are TRBV6-5 and TRBJ2-1; the match to TRBD2 covers 10 bases. The CDR3 runs to 15 residues. Germline CDR1 and CDR2: MNHEY and SVGAGI. J gave up 10 bases and V 2 bases, and 8 bases lay outside the gene matches. For the CDR3, the DNA is TGTGCCAGCAGTTACATGGTAGCGGGGGGCCGAGAGCAGTTCTTC. This gives the protein CASSYMVAGGREQFF.

The gene calls are TRBV7-9 and TRBJ1-2, with 7 bases matching TRBD1. Germline V gene sequence: CDR1 SEHNR, CDR2 FQNEAQ (reference sequence). The CDR3 loop spans 14 amino acids. The V and J ends lost 1 base and 3 bases, in that order; junction bases with no gene match: 2. This CDR3 reads CASSLEGADYGYTF. Here the CDR3 DNA reads TGTGCCAGCAGCTTAGAGGGGGCAGACTATGGCTACACCTTC.

The genes are TRBV3-1 (or the pseudogene TRBV3-2) and TRBJ1-6; TRBD1 agrees at 7 bases. The CDR3 totals 21 residues. Losses at the gene ends were 0 bases for V and 2 bases for J; bases not matched to a gene: 16. Germline-derived CDR1 and CDR2 are LGHDT and YNNKEL (reference sequence). The CDR3 DNA sequence: TGTGCCAGCAGCCAAGAAGCAGTTCCGACGGGACAGCATCCCTATAATTCACCCCTCCACTTT. It specifies CASSQEAVPTGQHPYNSPLHF.

This sequence joins TRBV19 and TRBJ2-1, with TRBD2 as a possible D gene (5 bases). Trimming stripped 3 bases from V and 2 bases from J, with 11 bases between. CDR1 and CDR2 from the germline V gene are LNHDA and SQIVND (reference sequence). The CDR3 has 15 residues. The CDR3 coding sequence is TGTGCCAGTAGTATTGAAGGAGGACCCTACAATGAGCAGTTCTTC. Translating it yields CASSIEGGPYNEQFF.

The V and J genes are TRBV27 and TRBJ2-5; TRBD2 aligns across 12 bases. The CDR3 covers 19 residues. Germline trimming cut 6 bases from V and 5 bases from J; bases unmatched to any gene: 19. CDR1 and CDR2 (germline): MNHEY, SMNVEV (reference sequence). CDR3 sequence reads: CASSLRRTSGATKGETQYF. The CDR3 coding sequence is TGTGCCAGCAGCCTACGGCGGACTAGCGGGGCTACTAAAGGGGAGACCCAGTACTTC.

This chain joins TRBV13 and TRBJ2-3; a possible D gene is TRBD2 (7 bases). Between the trimmed V and J ends, which lost 5 bases and 1 base, there was a span of 16 bases. This CDR3 contains 16 residues. Germline V lookup: CDR1 PRHDT, CDR2 FYEKMQ (reference sequence). CDR3: CASSPTWEGGTDTQYF. CDR3 nucleotides: TGTGCCAGCAGCCCCACCTGGGAGGGGGGCACAGATACGCAGTATTTT.

The J gene is TRBJ1-4, the V gene TRBV6-5, with a tentative D call TRBD1 (5 bases). CDR1 and CDR2 (germline): MNHEY, SVGAGI. Trimming removed 2 bases from V and 6 bases from J, with 10 bases in between. This CDR3 contains 14 residues. Here the CDR3 DNA reads TGTGCCAGCAGTTACGGGGGGTCAGATGAAAAACTGTTTTTT. It codes for CASSYGGSDEKLFF.

The chain is built from TRBV29-1 and TRBJ2-2; 8 bases agree with TRBD1. The V and J ends lost 5 bases and 0 bases, in that order; junction bases with no gene match: 2. Germline CDR1 is SQVTM and CDR2 is ANQGSEA. CDR3 length: 14 residues. This CDR3 reads CSVSTGANTGELFF. Here the CDR3 DNA reads TGCAGCGTTTCGACAGGGGCGAACACCGGGGAGCTGTTTTTT.

The table lists this clone with a count of one. This CDR3 reads CASRFRGESGNTIYF. DNA of the CDR3: TGTGCCAGCAGATTTCGGGGGGAGTCAGGAAACACCATATATTTT. This rearrangement joins TRBV6-5 to TRBJ1-3, with D possibly matching TRBD1 (5 bases). CDR3 length: 15 amino acids. Trimming pared 6 bases from V and 4 bases from J, leaving 16 bases between. Germline loops: CDR1 MNHEY, CDR2 SVGAGI.

The V gene is TRBV18, the J gene TRBJ1-1, with TRBD1 matching over 7 bases. Germline loops: CDR1 KGHSH, CDR2 LQKENI. This CDR3 is built from 13 residues. The V segment lost 7 bases and the J segment 1 base; nucleotides outside the gene matches: 3. The CDR3 region is CASYRQGNTEAFF. The CDR3, as DNA: TGTGCCAGCTATCGACAGGGGAACACTGAAGCTTTCTTT.

The V and J genes are TRBV27 and TRBJ2-3; a weak D match, TRBD2 (5 bases). V shed 1 base and J shed 1 base, with 15 bases lying between them. Germline V gives CDR1 MNHEY, CDR2 SMNVEV (reference sequence). The CDR3 contains 17 residues. The CDR3 sequence: CASSLFVRAQGTDTQYF. DNA for the CDR3: TGTGCCAGCAGTTTATTCGTGAGGGCTCAGGGCACAGATACGCAGTATTTT.

The chain has TRBV18 and TRBJ2-3; no clear D. Germline V gene sequence: CDR1 KGHSH, CDR2 LQKENI. With 3 bases removed from V and 2 bases from J, the gap between germline ends came to 9 bases. The CDR3 consists of 14 residues. CDR3 protein: CASSPSVFTDTQYF. The DNA of the CDR3 is TGTGCCAGCTCACCGAGTGTGTTCACAGATACGCAGTATTTT.

In its sample, this clone was seen a few times. The rearrangement uses TRBV5-1 and TRBJ2-5; D is undetermined. The V end was cut by 3 bases, the J end by 5 bases, with 5 bases between. This CDR3 is 11 amino acids long. The germline gives CDR1 SGHRS, CDR2 YFSETQ. The CDR3 region has the DNA TGCGCCAGCAGCTCCGGGGAGACCCAGTACTTC. Its translation is CASSSGETQYF.

The genes are TRBV2 and TRBJ1-1; 9 bases match TRBD1. Germline lookup yields CDR1 SNHLY and CDR2 FYNNEI. The CDR3 sequence is 13 residues long. V gave up 8 bases and J gave up 0 bases; unmatched junction bases: 1. The CDR3 reads CASGTGMNTEAFF. CDR3 in DNA: TGTGCCAGCGGGACAGGGATGAACACTGAAGCTTTCTTT.